This is a list of T cell receptor beta chains from one sample in a study of T cells in Graves' hyperthyroidism and ophthalmopathy. TCRdb re-derived calls from the multiplex PCR reads in MiXCR, one entry per CDR3 protein. The table has approximately 300,000 distinct CDR3 sequences, about 15% seen once. Sequenced material: blood. The source of these receptors is a man aged 25 to 40 with Graves' hyperthyroidism. The CDR3 runs from the conserved cysteine through the conserved F or W. Fields, in order: V gene, D gene, J gene, clone size, CDR3 protein, CDR3 DNA. D genes are given only for firm matches. Clone size is stated in some rows and not others, as once, few, many or a class when expanded.

v_gene: TRBV30; d_gene: NA; j_gene: TRBJ2-6; abundance: NA; CDR3aa: CAWSSTGANVLTF; CDR3nt: TGTGCCTGGAGCTCGACTGGGGCCAACGTCCTGACTTTC
v_gene: TRBV11-2; d_gene: TRBD2; j_gene: TRBJ2-7; abundance: many; CDR3aa: CASSLAGVLEQYF; CDR3nt: TGTGCCAGCAGCCTAGCGGGAGTACTCGAGCAGTACTTC
v_gene: TRBV6-1; d_gene: NA; j_gene: TRBJ1-2; abundance: NA; CDR3aa: CASQFTNYGYTF; CDR3nt: TGTGCCAGCCAATTTACTAACTATGGCTACACCTTC
v_gene: TRBV11-2; d_gene: NA; j_gene: TRBJ2-1; abundance: many; CDR3aa: CASSSTGVSALHNEQFF; CDR3nt: TGTGCCAGCAGCTCAACGGGGGTCAGCGCCCTCCACAATGAGCAGTTCTTC
v_gene: TRBV12-3/TRBV12-4; d_gene: NA; j_gene: TRBJ2-6; abundance: NA; CDR3aa: CASSQRGSGANVLTF; CDR3nt: TGTGCCAGCAGCCAGAGGGGTTCTGGGGCCAACGTCCTGACTTTC
v_gene: TRBV12-3/TRBV12-4; d_gene: NA; j_gene: TRBJ2-2; abundance: NA; CDR3aa: CASTPGRGQGGELFF; CDR3nt: TGTGCCAGCACCCCAGGGAGGGGGCAAGGCGGGGAGCTGTTTTTT
v_gene: TRBV11-2; d_gene: NA; j_gene: TRBJ1-5; abundance: many; CDR3aa: CASSLDRTAYQPQHF; CDR3nt: TGTGCCAGCAGCTTAGATAGGACAGCGTATCAGCCCCAGCATTTT
v_gene: TRBV19; d_gene: TRBD2; j_gene: TRBJ2-1; abundance: few; CDR3aa: CASSMGTRVGNEQFF; CDR3nt: TGTGCCAGTAGTATGGGGACTAGGGTCGGAAATGAGCAGTTCTTC
v_gene: TRBV6-1; d_gene: TRBD2; j_gene: TRBJ2-2; abundance: NA; CDR3aa: CASSPSGTFGRTGELFF; CDR3nt: TGTGCCAGCTCCCCCAGCGGGACTTTCGGCCGGACCGGGGAGCTGTTTTTT
v_gene: TRBV27; d_gene: TRBD1; j_gene: TRBJ1-6; abundance: many; CDR3aa: CASSPDRANAHSPLHF; CDR3nt: TGTGCCAGCAGTCCGGACAGGGCCAATGCCCATTCACCCCTCCACTTT
v_gene: TRBV5-1; d_gene: NA; j_gene: TRBJ2-3; abundance: many; CDR3aa: CASSFTGGDLSDTQYF; CDR3nt: TGCGCCAGCAGCTTTACAGGTGGAGACCTCTCGGATACGCAGTATTTT
v_gene: TRBV27; d_gene: NA; j_gene: TRBJ2-1; abundance: NA; CDR3aa: CASSLWGDNEQFF; CDR3nt: TGTGCCAGCAGTTTATGGGGGGACAATGAGCAGTTCTTC
v_gene: TRBV10-3; d_gene: TRBD1; j_gene: TRBJ1-3; abundance: few; CDR3aa: CAIRGQISGNTIYF; CDR3nt: TGTGCCATCAGGGGACAGATCTCTGGAAACACCATATATTTT
v_gene: TRBV7-2; d_gene: TRBD1; j_gene: TRBJ2-7; abundance: NA; CDR3aa: CASSRTGHLTYEQYF; CDR3nt: TGTGCCAGCAGCCGGACAGGCCACTTAACCTACGAGCAGTACTTC